The rows below give T cell receptor beta chains drawn from one sample of a study of T cells after yellow fever vaccination. TCRdb reprocessed the 5' RACE reads with MiXCR, giving one entry per CDR3 protein. The sample contains 310,000 or so distinct CDR3 sequences, around 7% of which appear only once. Sequencing was performed on PBMCs, taken about 41 days after the first yellow fever vaccination. The receptors were gathered from a young man who received the YFV17D yellow fever vaccine. The CDR3 runs from the conserved cysteine through the conserved F or W. D genes are given only for firm matches. A clone size is listed for some rows: how often the clone was seen (once, few, many), or a class if it is expanded.

V,J,D,size,DNA,CDR3
TRBV14,TRBJ2-2,TRBD2,many,TGTGCCAGCAGCGGGAGGGCCTCCGGGGAGCTGTTTTTT,CASSGRASGELFF
TRBV19,TRBJ1-1,-,-,TGTGCCAGTCATAGGGGCGAGAACACTGAAGCTTTCTTT,CASHRGENTEAFF
TRBV4-3,TRBJ2-5,-,few,TGCGCCAGCAGCCAAGAGTGGAGAGCGAATCAAGAGACCCAGTACTTC,CASSQEWRANQETQYF
TRBV4-3,TRBJ1-5,-,-,TGCGCCAGCAGCCAGTATTTCCGGCAGCCCCAGCATTTT,CASSQYFRQPQHF
TRBV18,TRBJ2-7,TRBD2,many,TGTGCCAGCTCACCCACGGGGGGGACGACCTACGAGCAGTACTTC,CASSPTGGTTYEQYF
TRBV12-3/TRBV12-4,TRBJ2-2,-,few,TGTGCCAGCAGTTTCTTTAACGCGAACACCGGGGAGCTGTTTTTT,CASSFFNANTGELFF
TRBV7-3,TRBJ2-1,-,-,TGTGCCAGCAGCTGGCAGGGCGGCTACAATGAGCAGTTCTTC,CASSWQGGYNEQFF
TRBV3-1,TRBJ1-6,-,-,TGTGCCAGCAGCCAAGATCAGCCGGGTCTCTATAATTCACCCCTCCACTTT,CASSQDQPGLYNSPLHF
TRBV15,TRBJ2-3,-,many,TGTGCCACCGCCCGCGTGCTGGGCACAGATACGCAGTATTTT,CATARVLGTDTQYF
TRBV7-3,TRBJ2-3,-,few,TGTGCCAGCAGCTACTCGGGAGTTACAGATACGCAGTATTTT,CASSYSGVTDTQYF
TRBV12-3/TRBV12-4,TRBJ1-2,-,many,TGTGCCAGCAGTCCAGGGTCTGGGGCCCTGATCTATGGCTACACCTTC,CASSPGSGALIYGYTF
TRBV2,TRBJ2-3,-,-,TGTGCCAGCAGTGAAGGAGCAGATACGCAGTATTTT,CASSEGADTQYF
TRBV5-4,TRBJ2-3,-,-,TGTGCCAGCAGCTTGGCAGGGGATTCCCCAGATACGCAGTCTTTT,CASSLAGDSPDTQSF
TRBV9,TRBJ2-1,TRBD2,few,TGTGCCAGCAGCGGGGAAATTGGACTAGCGGGGCGCGGGGATGAGCAGTTCTTC,CASSGEIGLAGRGDEQFF
TRBV5-1,TRBJ2-1,-,few,TGCGCCAGCAGCTTGGAGGACATCAATGAGCAGTTCTTC,CASSLEDINEQFF
TRBV7-2,TRBJ1-4,TRBD1,few,TGTGCCAGCAGCTTATCGGCAGGGGGGGTAGAACTGTTTTTT,CASSLSAGGVELFF
TRBV12-5,TRBJ2-3,-,-,TGTGCTAGTGGTCTAGGGACCGCGGCCGAGCCGCAGTATTTT,CASGLGTAAEPQYF
TRBV25-1,TRBJ2-3,-,few,TGTGCCAGCAGTGAATATACCGGGGCCGGTCGGACAGATACGCAGTATTTT,CASSEYTGAGRTDTQYF
TRBV7-3,TRBJ2-2,-,-,TGTGCCAGCAGCTCGGACGGAAACACCGGGGAGCTGTTTTTT,CASSSDGNTGELFF
TRBV12-3/TRBV12-4,TRBJ2-3,TRBD2,few,TGTGCCAGCAGTTTACGACTAGCGGGCCCAAGCACAGATACGCAGTATTTT,CASSLRLAGPSTDTQYF
TRBV11-1,TRBJ2-2,-,few,TGTGCCAGCAGCTTTATGGGGCAGGGGGAGCTGTTTTTT,CASSFMGQGELFF
TRBV7-2,TRBJ2-5,-,many,TGTGCCAGCAGCTTAGCTCTAGTAGAAGAGACCCAGTACTTC,CASSLALVEETQYF
TRBV7-2,TRBJ2-1,-,few,TGTGCCAGCAGCTGGCTCGGGGTGCCCGTTAATGAGCAGTTCTTC,CASSWLGVPVNEQFF
TRBV5-1,TRBJ1-2,-,-,TGCGCCAGCAGCTTGGAAGAACCGAATGGCTACACCTTC,CASSLEEPNGYTF
TRBV29-1,TRBJ1-1,-,-,TGCAGCGTCCAGGGGCGCGGGGGCAACACTGAAGCTTTCTTT,CSVQGRGGNTEAFF
TRBV12-3/TRBV12-4,TRBJ2-5,TRBD1,-,TGTGCCAGCAGCAAAAGCCAGGACAGGAGTACCCAAGAGACCCAGTACTTC,CASSKSQDRSTQETQYF
TRBV5-1,TRBJ2-1,-,few,TGCGCCAGCAGCGACGACGGGGGAGTGTACAATGAGCAGTTCTTC,CASSDDGGVYNEQFF
TRBV6-7,TRBJ2-1,-,few,TGTGCCAGCAGTAAACCAAGGGGGGGCAAATCCTACAATGAGCAGTTCTTC,CASSKPRGGKSYNEQFF
TRBV12-3/TRBV12-4,TRBJ1-1,-,many,TGTGCCAGCAGCTACACAGAGAACACTGAAGCTTTCTTT,CASSYTENTEAFF
TRBV9,TRBJ2-3,-,-,TGTGCCAGCAGCCTCAACCCTAACGGGGATACGCAGTATTTT,CASSLNPNGDTQYF
TRBV24-1,TRBJ2-3,-,few,TGTGCCACCAGTCGGGCAGGGGAGAATACGCAGTATTTT,CATSRAGENTQYF
TRBV5-1,TRBJ2-2,TRBD1,-,TGCGCCAGCAGCATAGGGACAGGGGACACCGGGGAGCTGTTTTTT,CASSIGTGDTGELFF
TRBV19,TRBJ2-2,-,many,TGTGCCAGTAGGCCGGACCGCACCGGGGAGCTGTTTTTT,CASRPDRTGELFF
TRBV9,TRBJ2-6,-,few,TGTGCCAGCAGCCCACACACATCTGGGGCCAACGTCCTGACTTTC,CASSPHTSGANVLTF
TRBV6-2/TRBV6-3,TRBJ2-3,-,few,TGTGCCAACCTTAGACGACACACAGATACGCAGTATTTT,CANLRRHTDTQYF